These T cell receptor beta chains were read from a single sample in a study of response to subunit inactivated influenza vaccine. TCRdb reprocessed the RT-PCR reads via MiXCR and lists one record per CDR3 protein. The sample consists of over 650,000 distinct CDR3 sequences, 15% to 20% of them appearing once. This specimen consisted of PBMCs from blood, obtained 5 days after vaccination. These receptors were obtained from a man aged 45 to 65 who received an inactivated influenza vaccine. Each CDR3 is given with its conserved first and last residue. D genes are given only for firm matches. Only part of the rows carry a size: once, few, many, or a class if the clone is expanded.

cdr3_aa | cdr3_nt | j_call | d_call | v_call | clone_size
CASGYSAGKGYTF | TGTGCCAGCGGTTACTCCGCAGGAAAAGGCTACACCTTC | TRBJ1-2 | - | TRBV6-5 | -
CAIRASSGTYEQYF | TGTGCCATCAGAGCATCTAGCGGGACCTACGAGCAGTACTTC | TRBJ2-7 | TRBD2 | TRBV10-3 | -
CASSKVWSVYPDTQYF | TGTGCCAGCAGCAAAGTGTGGTCAGTTTATCCAGATACGCAGTATTTT | TRBJ2-3 | - | TRBV21-1 | -
CSVVPGDINQPQHF | TGCAGCGTTGTCCCAGGGGATATCAATCAGCCCCAGCATTTT | TRBJ1-5 | - | TRBV29-1 | many
CASRDRDSPRSSYNEQFF | TGTGCCAGCAGAGACAGAGACTCCCCTCGAAGCTCCTACAATGAGCAGTTCTTC | TRBJ2-1 | - | TRBV4-2 | -
CSAPRQGVYEQYF | TGCAGTGCCCCCAGACAGGGGGTCTACGAGCAGTACTTC | TRBJ2-7 | TRBD1 | TRBV20-1 | -
CASSPVGETDTQYF | TGCGCCAGCAGCCCGGTCGGTGAAACAGATACGCAGTATTTT | TRBJ2-3 | - | TRBV5-1 | few
CASTYAHPGGNEQFF | TGTGCCAGCACGTACGCTCACCCGGGAGGGAATGAGCAGTTCTTC | TRBJ2-1 | TRBD2 | TRBV6-1 | -
CSASNFRKIGREQFF | TGCAGTGCTAGTAATTTCCGAAAAATAGGAAGAGAGCAGTTCTTC | TRBJ2-1 | - | TRBV20-1 | many
CASSQAQEQFF | TGTGCCAGCAGTCAAGCCCAAGAGCAGTTCTTC | TRBJ2-1 | - | TRBV12-3/TRBV12-4 | few
CASSPIQGANEQYF | TGTGCCAGCAGCCCGATTCAGGGGGCCAACGAGCAGTACTTC | TRBJ2-7 | TRBD1 | TRBV3-1 | -
CASSLWGQGVSYEQYF | TGTGCCAGCAGTTTATGGGGACAGGGGGTCTCCTACGAGCAGTACTTC | TRBJ2-7 | TRBD1 | TRBV28 | -